This entry concerns a single T cell receptor beta chain. As yet, its antigen is unknown. The data were obtained in a study of CD8 T cells in Susac syndrome. Study-wide points: The study conceded that relatively few individuals underwent its TCR sequencing and HLA analysis.

Reverse transcription used about 0.5 to 1 ug RNA and random hexamers. The immunoSEQ assay covered 54 Vbeta and 13 Jbeta segments for CDR3. Each CDR3 protein is one row after TCRdb ran MiXCR on the immunoSEQ multiplex PCR reads. The sample yields approximately 180,000 distinct CDR3 sequences, roughly 92% seen once. With 0 bases removed from V and 4 bases from J, the gap between germline ends came to 6 bases. The germline V gene has CDR1 SGHRS and CDR2 YFSETQ. The CDR3 is made up of 13 amino acids. The rearrangement joins TRBV5-1 to TRBJ2-3; no clear D gene. The sequenced sample consisted of CD4+ T cells from PBMCs. The receptor comes from a human donor with multiple sclerosis. DNA for the CDR3: TGCGCCAGCAGCTTGGGCCAGGCAGATACGCAGTATTTT. Translated, it gives CASSLGQADTQYF.